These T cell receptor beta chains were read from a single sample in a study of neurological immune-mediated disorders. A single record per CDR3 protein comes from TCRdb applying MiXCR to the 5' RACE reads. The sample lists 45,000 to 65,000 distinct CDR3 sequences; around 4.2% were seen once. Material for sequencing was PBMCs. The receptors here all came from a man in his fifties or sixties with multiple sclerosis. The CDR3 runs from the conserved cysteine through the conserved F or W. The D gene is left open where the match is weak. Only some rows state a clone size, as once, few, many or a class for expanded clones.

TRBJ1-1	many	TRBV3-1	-	CASSPRTIGHEAFF	TGTGCCAGCAGCCCCCGGACGATCGGCCATGAAGCTTTCTTT
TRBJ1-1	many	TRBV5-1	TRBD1	CASSGTGGRTEAFF	TGCGCCAGCAGCGGGACAGGGGGCCGCACTGAAGCTTTCTTT
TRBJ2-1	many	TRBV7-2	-	CASSLVLRGAYNEQFF	TGTGCCAGCAGCTTGGTACTGAGGGGGGCCTACAATGAGCAGTTCTTC
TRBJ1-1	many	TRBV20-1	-	CSATPRVNTEAFF	TGCAGTGCTACCCCGAGAGTGAACACTGAAGCTTTCTTT
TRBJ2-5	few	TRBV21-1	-	CASSPHHLGGCGKTQYF	TGTGCCAGCAGCCCTCATCACCTCGGCGGGTGCGGGAAGACCCAGTACTTC
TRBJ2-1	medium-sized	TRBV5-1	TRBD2	CASSSGRGVNEQFF	TGCGCCAGCAGCTCAGGTCGGGGGGTCAATGAGCAGTTCTTC
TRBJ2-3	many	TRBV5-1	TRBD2	CASGLTSGGVDTQYF	TGCGCCAGCGGCCTGACTAGCGGGGGGGTAGATACGCAGTATTTT
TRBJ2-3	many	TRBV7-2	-	CASSFGGNTDTQYF	TGTGCCAGCAGCTTTGGCGGGAACACAGATACGCAGTATTTT
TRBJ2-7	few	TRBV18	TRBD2	CASSPTLGGSYEQYF	TGTGCCAGCTCACCCACTTTGGGAGGGTCCTACGAGCAGTACTTC
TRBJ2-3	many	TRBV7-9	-	CASSQQGSQYF	TGTGCCAGCAGTCAACAGGGTTCGCAGTATTTT
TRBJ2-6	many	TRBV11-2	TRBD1	CASSSRDSNSGANVLTF	TGTGCCAGCAGCTCCCGGGACAGCAACTCTGGGGCCAACGTCCTGACTTTC
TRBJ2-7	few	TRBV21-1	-	CASSPPYEQYF	TGTGCCAGCAGCCCGCCCTACGAGCAGTACTTC
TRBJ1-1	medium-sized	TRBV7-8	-	CASSPDTYPFF	TGTGCCAGCAGCCCCGATACGTACCCTTTCTTT
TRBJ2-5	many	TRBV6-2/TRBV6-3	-	CASSLWGPRETQYF	TGTGCCAGCAGTTTATGGGGGCCCCGAGAGACCCAGTACTTC
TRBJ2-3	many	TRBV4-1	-	CASSQNRGPSTDTQYF	TGCGCCAGCAGCCAAAATCGGGGGCCTAGCACAGATACGCAGTATTTT
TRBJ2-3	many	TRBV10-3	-	CAISVDSWTFESSTDTQYF	TGTGCCATCAGTGTCGATAGCTGGACATTCGAGAGTAGCACAGATACGCAGTATTTT
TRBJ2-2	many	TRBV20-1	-	CSARGSGELFF	TGCAGTGCCCGGGGGTCCGGGGAGCTGTTTTTT
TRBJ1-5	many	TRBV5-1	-	CASSRGVGNQPQHF	TGCGCCAGCAGCCGGGGAGTGGGCAATCAGCCCCAGCATTTT
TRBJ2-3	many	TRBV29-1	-	CSVEDQGRPSTGPDTQYF	TGCAGCGTTGAAGATCAGGGGAGGCCTTCAACCGGGCCAGATACGCAGTATTTT
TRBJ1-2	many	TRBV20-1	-	CSATGSKGYGYTF	TGCAGTGCCACCGGGTCCAAGGGCTATGGCTACACCTTC
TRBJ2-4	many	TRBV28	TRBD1	CASSLPPGQGGIQYF	TGTGCCAGCAGTTTACCTCCGGGACAGGGAGGCATTCAGTACTTC
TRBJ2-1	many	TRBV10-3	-	CAITLNNEQFF	TGTGCCATCACCCTAAACAATGAGCAGTTCTTC
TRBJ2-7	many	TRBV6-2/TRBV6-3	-	CASSRDRERSYEQYF	TGTGCCAGCAGCCGGGACCGGGAGCGCTCCTACGAGCAGTACTTC
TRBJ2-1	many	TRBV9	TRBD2	CASSVTPAGGYNEQFF	TGTGCCAGCAGCGTCACGCCGGCGGGAGGGTACAATGAGCAGTTCTTC
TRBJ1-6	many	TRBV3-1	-	CASSQDNRGRALHF	TGTGCCAGCAGCCAAGATAACCGGGGGAGAGCCCTCCACTTT
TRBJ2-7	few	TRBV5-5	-	CASSFKGSEQYF	TGTGCCAGCAGCTTTAAGGGTTCCGAGCAGTACTTC
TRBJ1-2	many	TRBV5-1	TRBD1	CASSLTGVDYGYTF	TGCGCCAGCAGCTTAACAGGGGTCGACTATGGCTACACCTTC
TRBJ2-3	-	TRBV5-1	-	CASSFSGTDTQYF	TGCGCCAGCAGCTTTAGCGGAACAGATACGCAGTATTTT
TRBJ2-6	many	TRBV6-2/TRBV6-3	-	CASSDGGSGANVLTF	TGTGCCAGCAGTGACGGGGGCTCTGGGGCCAACGTCCTGACTTTC
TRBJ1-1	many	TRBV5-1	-	CASSLATGTNTEAFF	TGCGCCAGCAGCTTGGCTACAGGGACGAACACTGAAGCTTTCTTT
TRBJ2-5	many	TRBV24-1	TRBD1	CATSDRGTVHQETQYF	TGTGCCACCAGTGACCGAGGGACAGTCCACCAAGAGACCCAGTACTTC
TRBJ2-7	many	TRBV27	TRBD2	CASSYGTSDYEQYF	TGTGCCAGCAGTTATGGGACTAGCGACTACGAGCAGTACTTC
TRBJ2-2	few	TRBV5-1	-	CASSDGATNTGELFF	TGCGCCAGCAGCGACGGGGCGACGAACACCGGGGAGCTGTTTTTT
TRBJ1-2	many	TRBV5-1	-	CASSLATDNYGYTF	TGCGCCAGCAGCTTGGCCACCGATAACTATGGCTACACCTTC
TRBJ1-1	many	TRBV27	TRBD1	CASSPRTGGVLEAFF	TGTGCCAGCAGTCCCCGGACAGGGGGGGTTTTAGAAGCTTTCTTT
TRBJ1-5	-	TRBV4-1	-	CASNQKYTAGQPQNF	TGCGCCAGCAACCAAAAATACACCGCAGGGCAGCCCCAGAATTTT
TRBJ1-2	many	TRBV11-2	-	CASSSTTGGGSNGYTF	TGTGCCAGCAGCTCGACTACAGGTGGCGGGAGTAATGGCTACACCTTC
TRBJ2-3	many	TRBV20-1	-	CSARDPGTEMDTQYF	TGCAGTGCTAGAGACCCCGGGACTGAGATGGATACGCAGTATTTT
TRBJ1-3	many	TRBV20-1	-	CSARMGSRNTIYF	TGCAGTGCTAGAATGGGCAGCAGAAACACCATATATTTT
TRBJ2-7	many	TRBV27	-	CASSMNGPAYEQYF	TGTGCCAGCAGTATGAACGGGCCCGCCTACGAGCAGTACTTC
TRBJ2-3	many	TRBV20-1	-	CSARKPSGANTQYF	TGCAGTGCTAGAAAACCATCGGGCGCGAATACGCAGTATTTT
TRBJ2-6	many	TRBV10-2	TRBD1	CASRGQGLSSGANVLTF	TGCGCCAGCAGAGGACAGGGTTTGTCCTCTGGGGCCAACGTCCTGACTTTC
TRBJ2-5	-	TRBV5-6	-	CASSWQRETQYF	TGTGCCAGCAGCTGGCAGCGGGAGACCCAGTACTTC
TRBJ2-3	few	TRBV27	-	CASREWSGSTDTQYF	TGTGCCAGCAGAGAATGGAGCGGGAGCACAGATACGCAGTATTTT